This entry lists 13 T cell receptor beta chains sequenced from one sample in a study of blood T cell repertoires in COVID-19. Assay used: immunoSEQ multiplex PCR; TCRdb lists only in-frame clones, some missing. The repertoire consists of around 250,000 clones, with about 80% occurring once and the leading ten covering roughly 2%. The sequencing input was peripheral blood. Source of these receptors: a man aged 30 to 45 who had recovered from COVID-19.

This clone showed up just once. The rearrangement links TRBV5-5 to TRBJ2-1; no clear D. Trimming pared 0 bases from V and 4 bases from J, leaving 11 bases between. From germline, CDR1 is SGHKS and CDR2 YYEKEE (reference sequence). This CDR3 comprises 15 residues. In DNA, the CDR3 is TGTGCCAGCAGCTTGGCCCAGGAAACGTACAATGAGCAGTTCTTC. Translated: CASSLAQETYNEQFF.

The V call is TRBV27, the J call TRBJ1-6; TRBD1 agrees at 10 bases. This CDR3 is 19 amino acids long. J was trimmed by 1 base and V by 2 bases; bases with no gene match: 8. In germline, CDR1 is MNHEY, CDR2 SMNVEV (reference sequence). CDR3 in amino acids: CASSLRQGARVSYNSPLHF. DNA of the CDR3: TGTGCCAGCAGTTTACGACAGGGGGCTCGAGTATCCTATAATTCACCCCTCCACTTT.

The chain couples TRBV5-6 to TRBJ2-3, with D uncertain. Trimming stripped 4 bases from V and 4 bases from J, with 10 bases between. The CDR3 covers 13 residues. Germline CDR1 SGHDT, CDR2 YYEEEE. CDR3 loop: CASSPWASDTQYF. Here the CDR3 DNA reads TGTGCCAGCAGCCCCTGGGCCTCAGATACGCAGTATTTT.

This chain joins TRBV24-1 and TRBJ2-1; the match to TRBD1 covers 8 bases. The CDR3 consists of 16 residues. J lost 11 bases, V lost 4 bases, and 15 bases had no gene match. Germline lookup yields CDR1 KGHDR and CDR2 SFDVKD. CDR3 sequence: CATSDYTGQDPRQQFF. The CDR3 nucleotides are TGTGCCACCAGTGACTATACGGGACAGGACCCCCGACAGCAGTTCTTC.

In DNA, the CDR3 is TGCGCCAGCAGCCCGGGAGCCAGGAACACTGAAGCTTTCTTT. Protein product: CASSPGARNTEAFF. The chain is built from TRBV5-1 and TRBJ1-1; D gene ambiguous. The germline V gene encodes CDR1 SGHRS and CDR2 YFSETQ. V gave up 4 bases and J gave up 1 base, with 11 bases separating them. This CDR3 region has 14 residues.

The V gene is TRBV4-1, the J gene TRBJ2-1; 10 bases are shared with TRBD1. The trim removed 4 bases at V and 8 bases at J, leaving 5 bases unmatched. CDR3 length: 14 residues. Germline V gene sequence: CDR1 MGHRA, CDR2 YSYEKL. Written as DNA, the CDR3 is TGCGCCAGCAGCCTCCGGGACAGGGGCGATGAGCAGTTCTTC. It is translated as CASSLRDRGDEQFF.

This clone is a singleton in its sample. This chain uses TRBV5-4 with TRBJ2-3; 12 bases agree with TRBD2. The germline V gene has CDR1 SGHNT and CDR2 YYREEE (reference sequence). The length of the CDR3 is 16 residues. After removal of 4 bases from V and 2 bases from J, the junction contained 5 bases not matched to a gene. In DNA form, the CDR3 reads TGTGCCAGCAGCCGCCGGACTAGCGGGGCCACAGATACGCAGTATTTT. The encoded protein is CASSRRTSGATDTQYF.

As concerns this clone: Within the sample, other DNA sequences also encode this same CDR3. This chain links TRBV2 with TRBJ1-5; D gene uncertain. Trimming removed 6 bases from V and 0 bases from J, with 6 bases in between. CDR3 length: 13 amino acids. Germline V lookup: CDR1 SNHLY, CDR2 FYNNEI. The CDR3 DNA reads as TGTGCCAGCAGATTTTATAGCAATCAGCCCCAGCATTTT. Translating gives CASRFYSNQPQHF.

This chain connects TRBV4-2 to TRBJ2-1; TRBD1 is a possible D gene (5 bases). CDR3 size: 16 residues. Trimming removed 0 bases from V and 6 bases from J, with 15 bases in between. In germline, CDR1 is LGHNA, CDR2 YNFKEQ. The CDR3 region is CASSQDQGRSGNEQFF. Written as DNA, the CDR3 is TGTGCCAGCAGCCAAGATCAGGGTAGATCGGGCAATGAGCAGTTCTTC.

J is TRBJ2-3 and V is TRBV7-9; the D gene is possibly TRBD2 (6 bases). V was clipped by 5 bases and J by 5 bases, with 11 bases between them. This CDR3 has 13 amino acids. Germline values: CDR1 SEHNR, CDR2 FQNEAQ (reference sequence). This CDR3 is CASSRDSEDTQYF. Written as DNA, the CDR3 is TGTGCCAGCAGCCGGGACTCCGAAGATACGCAGTATTTT.

This clone has only a few counts. The J gene is TRBJ1-3, the V gene TRBV10-3; D may be TRBD1 (5 bases). Deletions cut 4 bases from V and 7 bases from J, with 5 bases between. From germline, CDR1 is ENHRY and CDR2 SYGVKD. CDR3 size: 11 residues. CDR3 sequence reads: CAISAGNTIYF. As DNA, the CDR3 is TGTGCCATCAGTGCAGGGAACACCATATATTTT.

This clone was observed a few times. The V call is TRBV28, the J call TRBJ1-6; 7 positions agree with TRBD1. The CDR3 length is 16 residues. The V and J ends lost 3 bases and 10 bases, in that order; junction bases with no gene match: 12. Germline V gene data show CDR1 as MDHEN and CDR2 as SYDVKM. The DNA of the CDR3 is TGTGCCAGCAGTTTTTACTACAGGGGAGGTTACTCACCCCTCCACTTT. Translating it yields CASSFYYRGGYSPLHF.

The J gene is TRBJ2-7, the V gene TRBV23-1, with a weak D call TRBD2 (5 bases). TRBV23-1 counts as an open reading frame of uncertain function. V was pared by 8 bases and J by 3 bases, with 14 bases between. The CDR3 totals 13 residues. The CDR3 is CASLEGYYYEQYV. DNA for the CDR3: TGCGCCAGCCTAGAGGGCTATTACTACGAGCAGTACGTC.